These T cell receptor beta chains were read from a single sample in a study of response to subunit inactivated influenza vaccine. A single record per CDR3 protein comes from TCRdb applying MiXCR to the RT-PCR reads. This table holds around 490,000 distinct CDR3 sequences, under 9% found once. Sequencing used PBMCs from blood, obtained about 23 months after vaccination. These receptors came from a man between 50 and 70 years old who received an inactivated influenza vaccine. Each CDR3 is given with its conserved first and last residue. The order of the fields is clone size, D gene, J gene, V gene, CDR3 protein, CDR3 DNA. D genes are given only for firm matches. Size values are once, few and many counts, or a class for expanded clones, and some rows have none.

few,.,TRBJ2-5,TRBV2,CGSSPREETQYF,TGTGGTTCATCCCCGAGGGAGGAGACCCAGTACTTC
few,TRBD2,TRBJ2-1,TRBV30,CAWSTSVSYNEQFF,TGTGCCTGGAGCACTAGCGTATCCTACAATGAGCAGTTCTTC
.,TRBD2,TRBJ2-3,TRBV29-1,CSVEGLAELISTDTQYF,TGCAGCGTTGAAGGGCTAGCGGAACTAATTAGCACAGATACGCAGTATTTT
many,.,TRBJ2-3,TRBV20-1,CSANPLERTDTQYF,TGCAGTGCTAACCCCTTGGAACGCACAGATACGCAGTATTTT
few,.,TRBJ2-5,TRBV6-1,CASKSPLNRGGETQYF,TGTGCCAGCAAAAGCCCCCTTAACAGGGGAGGGGAGACCCAGTACTTC
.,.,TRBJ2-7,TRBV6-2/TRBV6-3,CASSYLLTGYEQYF,TGTGCCAGCAGTTACCTCCTGACAGGCTACGAGCAGTACTTC
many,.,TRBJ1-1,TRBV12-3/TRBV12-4,CASSLRTPGTEAFF,TGTGCCAGCAGTTTGAGGACCCCGGGGACTGAAGCTTTCTTT
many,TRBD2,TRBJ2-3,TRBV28,CASRKAGANTDTQYF,TGTGCCAGCAGAAAGGCGGGAGCGAACACAGATACGCAGTATTTT
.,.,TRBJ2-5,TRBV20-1,CSARDLGVGATQYF,TGCAGTGCTAGAGATTTAGGAGTAGGAGCGACCCAGTACTTC
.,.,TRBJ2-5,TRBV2,CASREPSRLEETQYF,TGTGCCAGCAGGGAACCCTCTCGACTAGAAGAGACCCAGTACTTC
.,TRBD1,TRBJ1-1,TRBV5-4,CASSPGQGSVNTEAFF,TGTGCCAGCAGCCCAGGACAGGGTTCAGTAAACACTGAAGCTTTCTTT
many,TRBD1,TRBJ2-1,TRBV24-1,CATSDWDRDQFF,TGTGCCACCAGTGATTGGGACAGGGATCAGTTCTTC
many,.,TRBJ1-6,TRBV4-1,CASSQVFSGALSYNSPLHF,TGCGCCAGCAGCCAAGTCTTTTCGGGGGCCCTATCTTATAATTCACCCCTCCACTTT
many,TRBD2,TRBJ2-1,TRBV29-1,CSVGGGNYNEQFF,TGCAGCGTTGGGGGGGGAAACTACAATGAGCAGTTCTTC
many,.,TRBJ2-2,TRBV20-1,CSASGYRGNTGELFF,TGCAGTGCTAGTGGGTATAGGGGGAACACCGGGGAGCTGTTTTTT
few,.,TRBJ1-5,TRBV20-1,CSALGAHPNQPQHF,TGCAGTGCCCTTGGGGCCCACCCCAATCAGCCCCAGCATTTT
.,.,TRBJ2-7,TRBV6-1,CASNQRGARTYEQYF,TGTGCCAGCAACCAACGGGGGGCAAGGACCTACGAGCAGTACTTC
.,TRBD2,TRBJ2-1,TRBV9,CASSVGFGGVSGGSYNEQFF,TGTGCCAGCAGCGTAGGCTTCGGGGGTGTTAGCGGGGGGTCCTACAATGAGCAGTTCTTC
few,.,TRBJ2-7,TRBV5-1,CASSAAWDPWRSSYEQYF,TGCGCCAGCAGCGCGGCGTGGGACCCCTGGCGGAGCTCCTACGAGCAGTACTTC
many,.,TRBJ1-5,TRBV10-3,CAISESWDQPQHF,TGTGCCATCAGTGAGTCGTGGGATCAGCCCCAGCATTTT
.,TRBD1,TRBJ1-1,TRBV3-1,CASSQPGTGVKAFF,TGTGCCAGCAGCCAACCCGGGACAGGGGTTAAAGCTTTCTTT
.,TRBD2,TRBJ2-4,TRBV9,CASSGGLGKNIQYF,TGTGCCAGCAGCGGGGGACTAGGTAAAAACATTCAGTACTTC
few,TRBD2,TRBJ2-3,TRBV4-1,CASSLSGVEADTQYF,TGCGCCAGCAGCCTTAGCGGGGTGGAGGCAGATACGCAGTATTTT
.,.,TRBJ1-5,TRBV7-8,CASSLGRLSNQPQHF,TGTGCCAGCAGCTTAGGGCGGCTGAGCAATCAGCCCCAGCATTTT
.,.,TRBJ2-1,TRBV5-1,CASSPFRQASYNEQFF,TGCGCCAGCAGCCCTTTTAGACAGGCTTCCTACAATGAGCAGTTCTTC
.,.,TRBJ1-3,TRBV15,CATSRDGTIVDTIYF,TGTGCCACCAGCAGAGATGGGACAATTGTAGACACCATATATTTT
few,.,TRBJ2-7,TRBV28,CASAEDGTTYEQYF,TGTGCCAGCGCCGAGGACGGAACGACCTACGAGCAGTACTTC
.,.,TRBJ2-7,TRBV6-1,CASTGQASSYEQYF,TGTGCCAGCACCGGCCAGGCCAGCTCCTACGAGCAGTACTTC
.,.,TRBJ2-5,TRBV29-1,CSVAKSGRETQYF,TGCAGCGTTGCCAAGTCGGGGCGGGAGACCCAGTACTTC
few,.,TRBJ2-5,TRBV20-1,CSATQGPLSQYF,TGCAGTGCTACGCAGGGCCCGCTATCCCAGTACTTC
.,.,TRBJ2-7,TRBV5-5,CASSLSLSSLAFSYEQYF,TGTGCCAGCAGCTTGTCTTTATCGAGTCTAGCGTTTTCCTACGAGCAGTACTTC
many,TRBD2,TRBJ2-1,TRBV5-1,CASSLAASGRANEQFF,TGCGCCAGCAGCTTGGCGGCTAGCGGGAGGGCCAATGAGCAGTTCTTC
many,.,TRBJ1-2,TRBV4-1,CASSQDRLNYGYTF,TGCGCCAGCAGCCAAGACCGCCTCAACTATGGCTACACCTTC
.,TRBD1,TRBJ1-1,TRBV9,CASSVAMVGTGNTEAFF,TGTGCCAGCAGCGTAGCTATGGTAGGGACAGGGAACACTGAAGCTTTCTTT